Included here is one T cell receptor beta chain sequence, with context. Its antigen remains unidentified. The conserved final phenylalanine or tryptophan is absent from the CDR3, which likely points to a read error. This CDR3 contains 13 residues. Germline V lookup: CDR1 SQVTM, CDR2 ANQGSEA. The sample belongs to a study of tumor-infiltrating lymphocytes in primary liver carcinoma. Study information: Roughly 3.65 to 7.5 million productive TCRbeta reads came from each sample, comparable across tissue types. Study-wide findings and caveats: Blood's top-250-clone fraction was significantly lower than that of tumors (p = 0.039).

Starting material of 500 to 600 ng total RNA yielded TCR beta cDNA via a constant-region primer. Construction of TCR beta libraries relied on three successive nested multiplex PCR rounds employing slightly modified ARM-PCR. It was with TRBV1-TRBV30 forward primers and a C-beta reverse primer that the first two PCR rounds were run, at about 10 cycles each. MiXCR, applied by TCRdb to the multiplex PCR reads, yields one record per CDR3 protein. The table includes around 80,000 distinct CDR3 sequences, approximately 72% detected once. Without any cell sorting, about 19-30 mg of bulk tissue yielded co-extracted RNA and DNA. The patients had histopathologically diagnosed primary liver carcinoma, and their disease was treated by surgical resection. Every tumor contributed samples taken at five separate regions.

The TCR was taken from a man aged 35 to 55 with primary liver carcinoma and hepatitis B virus infection. This sequence joins TRBV29-1 and TRBJ2-5; D unresolved. The sample taken for sequencing was liver tumor tissue from sampling region 1. Subset indicated: tumor region T1, superior pole. CDR3 sequence: CSADRYIGETQYL. In DNA form, the CDR3 reads TGCAGTGCCGACCGGTACATTGGTGAGACCCAGTACCTC.